This T cell receptor (beta chain) came from a study of blood T cell repertoires in COVID-19. Across the whole study: From T cells, B-cell-depleted T cells, or PBMCs came the material, which was cDNA or gDNA.

CDR1 and CDR2 (germline): DFQATT, SNEGSKA (reference sequence). This CDR3 comprises 11 residues. V was shortened by 1 base and J by 5 bases, with 6 bases between the two germline ends. Study processing details: Quantification of nucleated cells was approximated via reference gene primer amplification. Assay: immunoSEQ multiplex PCR; the TCRdb copy retains only in-frame clones and omits some. V, J and clone size reflect that table, while D and trimming were determined from the DNA. The profile shows tens of thousands of clones, just over 85% of them singletons. The sample was peripheral blood. The V and J genes are TRBV20-1 and TRBJ2-7; TRBD2 might be the D (6 bases). The receptor was derived from a man aged 25 to 40 with acute or convalescent COVID-19. The DNA for the CDR3 is TGCAGTGCTAGAGGGGGGGACGAGCAGTACTTC. This codes for CSARGGDEQYF.